These 30 T cell receptor beta chains share one sample of origin, sequenced in a study of a mutant IDH1 vaccine in newly diagnosed glioma. TCRdb keeps only in-frame clones here, not all; method: immunoSEQ multiplex PCR. The sample consists of tens of thousands of clones, 91% of them appearing once. Antigens of these TCRs are unknown. The sample's time point: week 23, last vaccination. One vaccine dose held 300 ug of mutant IDH1 20-mer peptide and came with topical imiquimod. The material was PBMCs, obtained from a glioma patient whose treatment included an IDH1 peptide vaccine. Source of these receptors: a man aged 45-60 years with glioma.

The chain recombines TRBV28 with TRBJ2-7; 8 nucleotides align to TRBD1. Germline CDR1 reads MDHEN; CDR2 reads SYDVKM. V gave up 1 base and J gave up 0 bases; unmatched junction bases: 8. The CDR3 contains 17 residues. CDR3 nucleotide sequence: TGTGCCAGCAGTTTATTAGCCTGGACAGGGAGCTCCTACGAGCAGTACTTC. It is translated as CASSLLAWTGSSYEQYF.

This clone was seen more than once but under ten times. The rearrangement links TRBV28 to TRBJ2-7; D is perhaps TRBD1 (6 bases). The CDR3 consists of 15 residues. V lost 6 bases to trimming and J lost 5 bases, with 20 bases between them. Looked up from germline, CDR1 is MDHEN and CDR2 is SYDVKM. The CDR3 DNA sequence: TGTGCCAGCAGCTCCCCCCAACAGGGAATCCACGAGCAGTACTTC. Encoded protein: CASSSPQQGIHEQYF. The full variable domain, in which reference TRBV28 and TRBJ2-7 provide the parts outside the CDR3, is DVKVTQSSRYLVKRTGEKVFLECVQDMDHENMFWYRQDPGLGLRLIYFSYDVKMKEKGDIPEGYSVSREKKERFSLILESASTNQTSMYLCASSSPQQGIHEQYFGPGTRLTVT.

The CDR3 protein is CASSSILPGKGSREQYF. CDR3 in DNA: TGTGCCAGTAGTAGTATATTACCAGGGAAGGGCAGCCGGGAGCAGTACTTC. The V gene is TRBV19, the J gene TRBJ2-7, with D tentatively TRBD1 (5 bases). The CDR3 has 17 amino acids. Deletions cut 4 bases from V and 7 bases from J, with 26 bases between. Germline-derived CDR1 and CDR2 are LNHDA and SQIVND (reference sequence).

The chain recombines TRBV29-1 with TRBJ2-1; D not resolved. Germline-derived CDR1 and CDR2 are SQVTM and ANQGSEA. The germline V and J ends were trimmed by 1 base and 6 bases, with 16 bases remaining between them. The CDR3 contains 15 residues. The CDR3 reads CSVEVYDRNPNEQFF. The CDR3 coding sequence is TGCAGCGTTGAAGTTTATGATCGAAACCCCAATGAGCAGTTCTTC.

The chain joins TRBV4-3 to TRBJ1-5, with D possibly matching TRBD1 (5 bases). V lost 3 bases, J lost 4 bases, and 10 bases lay in between. This CDR3 is 14 amino acids long. CDR1 LGHNA and CDR2 YSLEER come from the germline V gene. CDR3 in amino acids: CASSHGTLNQPQHF. For the CDR3, the DNA is TGCGCCAGCAGCCACGGGACTTTAAATCAGCCCCAGCATTTT.

This sequence joins TRBV30 and TRBJ1-2; weak D call: TRBD1 (5 bases). This CDR3 is 15 amino acids long. Between the trimmed V and J ends, which lost 2 bases and 7 bases, there was a span of 20 bases. Germline V lookup: CDR1 GTSNPN, CDR2 SVGIG (reference sequence). The CDR3 is CAWSIWGREILGYTF. CDR3 sequence (DNA): TGTGCCTGGAGTATCTGGGGCAGGGAGATTCTTGGCTACACCTTC. The whole variable domain, filled in from reference TRBV30 and TRBJ1-2, reads SQTIHQWPATLVQPVGSPLSLECTVEGTSNPNLYWYRQAAGRGLQLLFYSVGIGQISSEVPQNLSASRPQDRQFILSSKKLLLSDSGFYLCAWSIWGREILGYTFGSGTRLTVV.

CDR3 region: CATEDAPDTQYF. The CDR3 DNA sequence: TGTGCCACCGAGGACGCGCCAGATACGCAGTATTTT. V usage is TRBV6-6 and J usage is TRBJ2-3; D is undetermined. V lost 10 bases to trimming and J lost 4 bases, with 12 bases between them. This CDR3 spans 12 amino acids. Germline V CDR1 and CDR2: MNHNY, SVGAGI (reference sequence).

The chain has TRBV6-5 and TRBJ2-7; 9 bases match TRBD1. Germline V gives CDR1 MNHEY, CDR2 SVGAGI. The CDR3 totals 14 residues. V shed 6 bases and J 1 base; nucleotides not matched to a gene: 4. CDR3 in amino acids: CASRRTGASYEQYF. CDR3 DNA: TGTGCCAGCAGGAGGACAGGGGCATCCTACGAGCAGTACTTC.

The chain carries TRBV18 and TRBJ2-1, with D unresolved. The germline V gene has CDR1 KGHSH and CDR2 LQKENI. The V and J ends lost 1 base and 6 bases respectively, with 4 bases between them. The CDR3 is 12 residues long. CDR3 in amino acids: CASSPHANEQFF. In nucleotides, the CDR3 is TGTGCCAGCTCACCACATGCCAATGAGCAGTTCTTC. Looking up the rest from reference TRBV18 and TRBJ2-1 gives the full variable domain: NAGVMQNPRHLVRRRGQEARLRCSPMKGHSHVYWYRQLPEEGLKFMVYLQKENIIDESGMPKERFSAEFPKEGPSILRIQQVVRGDSAAYFCASSPHANEQFFGPGTRLTVL.

J is TRBJ1-2 and V is TRBV27; 7 nucleotides agree with TRBD1. Looked up from germline, CDR1 is MNHEY and CDR2 is SMNVEV (reference sequence). Trimming took 9 bases from V and 8 from J; bases not matched to a gene: 12. This CDR3 contains 13 residues. CDR3 coding DNA: TGTGCCAGTTCCCCGAGGGGGCTGGAGGGCTACACCTTC. Its translation: CASSPRGLEGYTF.

This clone was detected once. The chain employs TRBV2 and TRBJ2-7; D perhaps matches TRBD1 (6 bases). The CDR3 runs 15 residues. Germline V CDR1 and CDR2: SNHLY, FYNNEI. V was clipped by 3 bases and J by 3 bases, with 15 bases between them. In DNA form, the CDR3 reads TGTGCCAGCAGTGAGGGCAGGGGCTTAGTCTACGAGCAGTACTTC. This encodes CASSEGRGLVYEQYF.

The V call is TRBV6-1, the J call TRBJ1-5; no clear D. The CDR3 runs 14 residues. The V end was cut by 6 bases, the J end by 8 bases, with 17 bases between. In germline, CDR1 is MNHNS, CDR2 SASEGT. CDR3 nucleotide sequence: TGTGCCAGCAGCCGCGCGGGGAGGGAAAAGCCCCAGCATTTT. It encodes CASSRAGREKPQHF.

The chain recombines TRBV5-6 with TRBJ1-2; D perhaps matches TRBD1 (6 bases). Deletions cut 3 bases from V and 6 bases from J, with 18 bases between. The CDR3 sequence is 15 residues long. Germline V gives CDR1 SGHDT, CDR2 YYEEEE. Here the CDR3 reads CASSSYYRDGDGYTF. CDR3 DNA: TGTGCCAGCAGCTCCTACTACAGGGATGGTGATGGCTACACCTTC.

The CDR3 region has the DNA TGTGCCAGCAGCCATAACGGTCCGAGCGTGATAATCGGGGGAGGTATGAACACTGAAGCTTTCTTT. The encoded protein is CASSHNGPSVIIGGGMNTEAFF. This chain uses TRBV14 with TRBJ1-1; TRBD1 might be the D (5 bases). This CDR3 has 22 amino acids. Germline CDR1 reads SGHDN; CDR2 reads FVKESK. Between the trimmed V and J ends, which lost 3 bases and 0 bases, there was a span of 32 bases.

The chain carries TRBV6-5 and TRBJ2-7; D remains ambiguous. The CDR3 is 13 residues long. Trimming removed 0 bases from V and 6 bases from J, with 9 bases in between. Germline V CDR1 and CDR2: MNHEY, SVGAGI. In DNA, the CDR3 is TGTGCCAGCAGTTACTCATCGCTAGGCGAGCAGTACTTC. It specifies CASSYSSLGEQYF.

This chain connects TRBV30 to TRBJ2-7; D remains unclear. The ends were cut back, 0 bases at V and 3 bases at J, with 6 bases in the middle. In germline, CDR1 is GTSNPN, CDR2 SVGIG (reference sequence). The CDR3 sequence is 12 residues long. The CDR3 DNA follows: TGTGCCTGGAGTGTCTCCAGCTACGAGCAGTACTTC. Translation gives CAWSVSSYEQYF.

In DNA form, the CDR3 reads TGTGCCAGCAGGCCGACCCCAAGCTACGAGCAGTACTTC. This gives the protein CASRPTPSYEQYF. This chain joins TRBV28 and TRBJ2-7; D is unresolved. Trimming left V 6 bases short and J 3 bases short, with 12 bases between. From germline, CDR1 is MDHEN and CDR2 SYDVKM. The CDR3 loop spans 13 amino acids.

The V gene is TRBV7-2, the J gene TRBJ2-1, with TRBD2 matching over 9 bases. This CDR3 has 13 amino acids. Germline CDR1 SGHTA, CDR2 FQGNSA. The CDR3 DNA sequence: TGTGCTAGTATGGGACTAGCATACAATGAGCAGTTCTTC. It is translated as CASMGLAYNEQFF.

The V gene is TRBV30, the J gene TRBJ2-7, with D perhaps matching TRBD1 (6 bases). Germline V gene lookup returns CDR1 GTSNPN and CDR2 SVGIG (reference sequence). The length of the CDR3 is 14 residues. The germline V and J ends were trimmed by 1 base and 2 bases, with 12 bases remaining between them. The chain's CDR3 is CAWSGTVLPYEQYF. The CDR3 DNA sequence: TGTGCCTGGAGTGGGACAGTGTTACCCTACGAGCAGTACTTC. Full variable domain (missing parts from reference TRBV30 and TRBJ2-7): SQTIHQWPATLVQPVGSPLSLECTVEGTSNPNLYWYRQAAGRGLQLLFYSVGIGQISSEVPQNLSASRPQDRQFILSSKKLLLSDSGFYLCAWSGTVLPYEQYFGPGTRLTVT.

The V gene is TRBV29-1, the J gene TRBJ1-2; D gene uncertain. Deletions cut 7 bases from V and 8 bases from J, with 11 bases between. CDR3 length: 10 residues. Per the germline V gene, CDR1 is SQVTM and CDR2 is ANQGSEA. The CDR3 spells CSARNGGYTF. For the CDR3, the DNA is TGCAGCGCCCGAAACGGCGGCTACACCTTC.

The gene calls are TRBV6-5 and TRBJ1-6, with 7 bases that match TRBD1. The CDR3 consists of 16 residues. Germline V CDR1 and CDR2: MNHEY, SVGAGI. The V and J ends lost 4 bases and 2 bases, in that order; junction bases with no gene match: 5. CDR3 coding DNA: TGTGCCAGCAGTTCAAGGGGGCTCCCCTATAATTCACCCCTCCACTTT. Protein sequence: CASSSRGLPYNSPLHF.

This rearrangement joins TRBV7-9 to TRBJ2-3; the D is unclear. In germline, CDR1 is SEHNR, CDR2 FQNEAQ (reference sequence). Trimming pared 2 bases from V and 6 bases from J, leaving 18 bases between. The CDR3 is 16 amino acids. CDR3 nucleotides: TGTGCCAGCAGCTTAACCTCCGGCTTCGCAAGGGATACGCAGTATTTT. Encoded protein: CASSLTSGFARDTQYF.

This chain joins TRBV4-2 and TRBJ1-2; D remains unclear. The V gene lost 0 bases and the J gene lost 2 bases, with 10 bases spanning the gap. Germline assignment: CDR1 LGHNA and CDR2 YNFKEQ. The CDR3 spans 15 residues. The DNA for the CDR3 is TGTGCCAGCAGCCAAGACAAGGCACCAAACTATGGCTACACCTTC. Translating gives CASSQDKAPNYGYTF.

V is TRBV2 and J is TRBJ2-6; D might be TRBD1 (6 bases). The germline V and J ends were trimmed by 8 bases and 9 bases, with 11 bases remaining between them. This CDR3 comprises 12 residues. Per germline, CDR1 SNHLY and CDR2 FYNNEI. This CDR3 is CASEQGGNVLTF. The CDR3 DNA is TGTGCCAGCGAACAGGGCGGCAACGTCCTGACTTTC. The complete variable domain, with remaining parts taken from reference TRBV2 and TRBJ2-6, reads EPEVTQTPSHQVTQMGQEVILRCVPISNHLYFYWYRQILGQKVEFLVSFYNNEISEKSEIFDDQFSVERPDGSNFTLKIRSTKLEDSAMYFCASEQGGNVLTFGAGSRLTVL.

The chain has TRBV5-1 and TRBJ2-3; 13 bases match TRBD2. The V and J ends lost 2 bases and 6 bases, in that order; junction bases with no gene match: 3. The CDR3 loop spans 15 amino acids. Per the germline V gene, CDR1 is SGHRS and CDR2 is YFSETQ. For the CDR3, the DNA is TGCGCCAGCAGCTTCCAGACTAGCGGGAGGGATACGCAGTATTTT. This sequence encodes CASSFQTSGRDTQYF.

The chain combines TRBV19 with TRBJ1-5; D possibly corresponds to TRBD1 (6 bases). V was clipped by 5 bases and J by 7 bases, with 15 bases between them. This CDR3 region has 14 residues. Germline V CDR1 and CDR2: LNHDA, SQIVND (reference sequence). The chain's CDR3 is CASSPQGHDQPQHF. In DNA, the CDR3 is TGTGCCAGTAGTCCACAGGGACACGACCAGCCCCAGCATTTT. The whole variable domain, filled in from reference TRBV19 and TRBJ1-5, reads DGGITQSPKYLFRKEGQNVTLSCEQNLNHDAMYWYRQDPGQGLRLIYYSQIVNDFQKGDIAEGYSVSREKKESFPLTVTSAQKNPTAFYLCASSPQGHDQPQHFGDGTRLSIL.

The chain joins TRBV13 to TRBJ2-1; 9 bases map to TRBD2. The trim removed 7 bases at V and 9 bases at J, leaving 13 bases unmatched. CDR3 length equals 15 residues. Germline V gene lookup returns CDR1 PRHDT and CDR2 FYEKMQ (reference sequence). The CDR3 DNA sequence: TGTGCCAGCACCCCGTTGGTAGCGGGAGCTGTTGAGCAGTTCTTC. It encodes CASTPLVAGAVEQFF. Drawing the rest from reference TRBV13 and TRBJ2-1, the complete variable domain is AAGVIQSPRHLIKEKRETATLKCYPIPRHDTVYWYQQGPGQDPQFLISFYEKMQSDKGSIPDRFSAQQFSDYHSELNMSSLELGDSALYFCASTPLVAGAVEQFFGPGTRLTVL.

The CDR3 here is CAWSVSPRVEAFF. The CDR3 region has the DNA TGTGCCTGGAGTGTATCCCCCAGAGTTGAAGCTTTCTTT. The chain links TRBV30 to TRBJ1-1; D is unresolved. In germline, CDR1 is GTSNPN, CDR2 SVGIG (reference sequence). Trimming pared 0 bases from V and 7 bases from J, leaving 12 bases between. This CDR3 is 13 amino acids long.

This sequence joins TRBV29-1 and TRBJ2-5, with D possibly being TRBD1 (6 bases). V was trimmed by 6 bases and J by 5 bases, leaving 19 bases between them. CDR3 length equals 14 residues. Germline values: CDR1 SQVTM, CDR2 ANQGSEA. CDR3 loop: CSVGGTPSGETQYF. The DNA of the CDR3 is TGCAGCGTAGGTGGGACACCCTCGGGGGAGACCCAGTACTTC.

The table lists this clone with a count of one. The chain is built from TRBV6-6 and TRBJ1-2, with 8 bases matching TRBD1. Germline trimming cut 2 bases from V and 8 bases from J; bases unmatched to any gene: 4. The germline V gene has CDR1 MNHNY and CDR2 SVGAGI (reference sequence). The CDR3 extends over 13 amino acids. In nucleotides, the CDR3 is TGTGCCAGCAGTTACGCGACAGGGGACGGCTACACCTTC. It specifies CASSYATGDGYTF.